The T cell receptor (beta chain) described here comes from a study of shared clonotypes between healthy human individuals (dated by TCRdb to about 2020). Background for the entire study: The cohort included a few men and two women between 18 and 49 years of age. For each donor, three plates each were used for CD4 naive and CD4 memory, two plates were used for CD8 naive, and one plate was used for CD8 memory. To estimate repertoire size and how much clonotypes are shared between individuals, the study performed deep sequencing of blood TCR repertoires from five healthy adults. Libraries were prepared and TCR repertoires were sequenced by different laboratories using diverse techniques, in order to increase sequencing depth and limit assay-specific biases. Per donor, leukapheresis produced somewhere between about 0.9 and 10 billion PBMCs. The full study reports these points: Naive subsets generally had larger estimated clonotype richness than memory subsets did. Pairwise subsampling led to the expectation that sequencing depth would affect the degree of clonotype sharing among donors. Incomplete sequencing was indicated by rarefaction of sorted-subset datasets, despite the large sequencing depth. Sampling was restricted to blood, and TCR repertoires in tissue are likely to differ from TCR repertoires in blood. The small number of donors limited the genetic and exposure-history diversity represented. Approximately 5% of naive CD4, 3.5% of naive CD8, approximately 2% of memory CD4, and 0.35% to 0.5% of memory CD8 clonotypes were shared across a few donors. Compared with non-shared clonotypes, the clonotypes found in all four sorted-subset donors had higher generation probabilities.

Using the deep immunoSEQ assay, multiplex PCR amplified TCR CDR3 regions from genomic DNA. For each cell subset, the extracted genomic DNA was distributed evenly across all wells of several immunoSEQ 96-well plates, and each plate served as one replicate. For sorted subsets, each replicate PCR was loaded with roughly 0.2 ug genomic DNA, equivalent to 30,000 to 35,000 T cell genomes. The purified libraries were quantified using a Qubit 3.0 fluorometer, sized with a Bioanalyzer 2100, and then quantified again using the KAPA Library Quantification kit. Each immunoSEQ 96-well plate was sequenced on its own single-read 150-cycle Illumina NextSeq 550 flow cell. As for the original processing: Because the immunoSEQ output held only junctional sequences and lacked quality scores, the filtering could not match the filtering applied to full-length reads. To assign V/J genes and CDR3, sequences were annotated against IMGT germline references using PyIR, a Python wrapper for IgBLAST v1.9. Reads were removed for weak V/J assignments (E-value above 1e-6), missing CDR3, stop codons, out-of-frame junctions, or ambiguous translated residues. V3J clonotypes were defined as sequences sharing the same inferred V gene, J gene, and CDR3 amino acid sequence. Percentage overlap between repertoires was calculated by dividing the number of shared unique clonotypes by the size of the smaller repertoire. Repertoire richness was assessed with RTK rarefaction, the Chao1 estimator, and Recon v2.1 estimates of unobserved clonotypes. For all TCRbeta clonotypes obtained by the gDNA method from a few donors, generation probabilities were computed with OLGA. The table was pulled from immuneACCESS by TCRdb, which kept in-frame rearrangements only. Such tables lose some clones; where checked, under half of the loss comes from unresolved V genes, and the rest has no known cause. For V, J and clone size, that table is used; D and trimming come from the DNA. For this sample the table gives over a million clones, of which roughly 96% were detected only once. In total, the top ten clones hold approximately 1.2% of the sample.

As for this clone: Its recognized antigen is unknown. Qualities for individual bases were not recorded, and no much larger clone is one base off.

Healthy HIV-negative adults with no recently reported acute infections or vaccinations were included as donors. Every donor was a Caucasian adult living in Nashville, Tennessee, USA. CD4+ T cells were enriched by magnetic negative selection; naive cells were then positively selected on CD45RA, and the negative fraction formed the memory subset. Blood was obtained by leukapheresis, after which PBMCs were separated by Ficoll-Histopaque density gradient centrifugation and cryopreserved in liquid nitrogen vapor phase. Purity and quantity of every magnetically sorted T cell population were checked by analytical flow cytometry. Each sorted fraction had its genomic DNA isolated and then quantified by UV absorbance on a Nanodrop 2000c. Including the terminal cysteine and phenylalanine, the CDR3 comprises 14 residues. The kept DNA is CDR3 alone, 42 bases in frame from the first base. V is shortened by 4 bases, J by 6 bases, and the region joining them spans 17 bases. CDR1 and CDR2, per the germline V gene, are SGHRS and YFSETQ.

The clonotype was recovered from a man younger than 45 in good health. The chain joins TRBV5-1 to TRBJ2-7; no D segment can be confidently identified. The sequenced sample was naive CD4+ T cells sorted from blood. In the paper's terms, the cell subset or site label means: CD45RA+ positively selected. The CDR3 has the sequence CASSETLVVGEQYF. In nucleotides, the sequence is TGCGCCAGCAGCGAAACACTTGTGGTGGGCGAGCAGTACTTC.